Presented here are 22 T cell receptor beta chains from one specimen sequenced in a study of blood T cells in healthy people across ages. Together with a sample-barcoded 5' primer, a J-beta primer mix was included in a second PCR lasting roughly 7 to 11 cycles. TCRdb re-derived calls from the 5' RACE reads in MiXCR, one entry per CDR3 protein. The table records about 680,000 distinct CDR3 sequences, more than 40% of them present only once. Sequencing input: blood. The receptor source for this set is a woman aged 55 to 70 in good health.

This clonotype was recorded a few times. The chain is built from TRBV7-9 and TRBJ2-1; D might be TRBD2 (5 bases). V was trimmed by 3 bases and J by 1 base, leaving 10 bases between them. CDR1 and CDR2 from the germline V gene are SEHNR and FQNEAQ (reference sequence). This CDR3 region has 15 residues. CDR3 in amino acids: CASSFREGSYNEQFF. The CDR3 DNA sequence: TGTGCCAGCAGCTTCCGGGAAGGATCCTACAATGAGCAGTTCTTC.

This clonotype has just one count. This sequence joins TRBV15 and TRBJ2-1, with D perhaps assigned TRBD1 or TRBD2 (5 bases each). The DNA end is more similar to TRBJ2-7, so the J call may be wrong. This CDR3 has 14 residues. Germline V gene data show CDR1 as LNHNV and CDR2 as YYDKDF (reference sequence). As DNA, the CDR3 is TGTGCCACCAGCAGCCGGGACCCCTACAATGAGCAGTACTTC. This codes for CATSSRDPYNEQYF.

The chain recombines TRBV3-1 with TRBJ2-3, with D uncertain. Trimming left V 3 bases short and J 5 bases short, with 9 bases between. Germline V lookup: CDR1 LGHDT, CDR2 YNNKEL (reference sequence). This CDR3 spans 13 amino acids. The CDR3 is CASSQNRGDTQYF. The CDR3 coding sequence is TGTGCCAGCAGCCAGAATCGAGGAGATACGCAGTATTTT.

V is TRBV20-1 and J is TRBJ2-1; 8 bases are a match to TRBD2. Germline V gene lookup returns CDR1 DFQATT and CDR2 SNEGSKA (reference sequence). There are 14 residues in the CDR3. V was pared by 1 base and J by 7 bases, with 6 bases of the junction left unmatched. The CDR3 DNA reads as TGCAGTGCTAGAGTAGCGGGGTTAGCGAATGAGCAGTTCTTC. Amino acid sequence: CSARVAGLANEQFF.

The table lists this clonotype with many counts. The chain carries TRBV20-1 and TRBJ2-1, with 9 bases identical to TRBD1. Trimming took 2 bases from V and 6 from J; bases not matched to a gene: 8. The CDR3 covers 15 residues. Germline V lookup: CDR1 DFQATT, CDR2 SNEGSKA (reference sequence). The CDR3 spells CSARSPGTGSNEQFF. CDR3 sequence (DNA): TGCAGTGCTAGAAGTCCCGGGACAGGGTCCAATGAGCAGTTCTTC.

The genes are TRBV28 and TRBJ2-5; 8 bases are a match to TRBD1. TRBJ2-7 explains the end of the DNA better; the J call may be wrong. CDR3 size: 14 residues. Germline V gene sequence: CDR1 MDHEN, CDR2 SYDVKM. The chain's CDR3 is CASSRNRDRYEQYF. CDR3 bases: TGTGCCAGCAGTCGAAATCGGGACAGGTACGAGCAGTACTTC.

This sequence joins TRBV20-1 and TRBJ1-2; 9 nucleotides align to TRBD1. V was clipped by 6 bases and J by 2 bases; unmatched bases: 10. The CDR3 totals 15 residues. Per the germline V gene, CDR1 is DFQATT and CDR2 is SNEGSKA (reference sequence). CDR3 sequence: CSAHTGGALNYGYTF. CDR3 sequence (DNA): TGCAGTGCACATACAGGGGGCGCGTTGAACTATGGCTACACCTTC.

The rearrangement links TRBV9 to TRBJ1-4; the D gene is possibly TRBD1 (5 bases). CDR3 length: 14 amino acids. Germline V CDR1 and CDR2: SGDLS, YYNGEE. Trimming pared 2 bases from V and 8 bases from J, leaving 13 bases between. CDR3 in amino acids: CASSVGGEGEKLFF. Here the CDR3 DNA reads TGTGCCAGCAGCGTTGGAGGGGAAGGGGAAAAACTGTTTTTT.

The chain links TRBV7-3 to TRBJ2-3; 9 positions agree with TRBD2. CDR3 length: 16 residues. Germline CDR1 is SGHTA and CDR2 is FQGTGA. V was clipped by 5 bases and J by 4 bases; unmatched bases: 10. CDR3 protein: CASSLGLARGADTQYF. CDR3 bases: TGTGCCAGCAGCCTCGGACTAGCGCGAGGGGCAGATACGCAGTATTTT. Supplemented by reference TRBV7-3 and TRBJ2-3, the full variable domain reads GAGVSQTPSNKVTEKGKYVELRCDPISGHTALYWYRQSLGQGPEFLIYFQGTGAADDSGLPNDRFFAVRPEGSVSTLKIQRTERGDSAVYLCASSLGLARGADTQYFGPGTRLTVL.

This chain uses TRBV7-2 with TRBJ2-1; tentative D call: TRBD2 (5 bases). V was pared by 2 bases and J by 15 bases, with 11 bases between. Germline loops: CDR1 SGHTA, CDR2 FQGNSA. The CDR3 is 11 amino acids. The CDR3 nucleotides are TGTGCCAGCAGCTTAAGGGAGCTGGGGTTCTTC. Protein sequence: CASSLRELGFF.

Details on this clonotype: The junction shows a germline mismatch at one end, possibly a read error. J is TRBJ2-1 and V is TRBV11-3; D gene uncertain. The CDR3 has 14 residues. Germline loops: CDR1 SGHNT, CDR2 YENEEA. The CDR3 bases are TGTGCCAGCAGCTTAGTATCAGGTTACAATGGGCAGTTCTTC. It specifies CASSLVSGYNGQFF. The full variable domain, rest sourced from reference TRBV11-3 and TRBJ2-1, is EAGVVQSPRYKIIEKKQPVAFWCNPISGHNTLYWYLQNLGQGPELLIRYENEEAVDDSQLPKDRFSAERLKGVDSTLKIQPAELGDSAVYLCASSLVSGYNGQFFGPGTRLTVL.

This clonotype was counted between two and nine times. The genes are TRBV5-1 and TRBJ2-5; no clear D gene. Per germline, CDR1 SGHRS and CDR2 YFSETQ. This CDR3 contains 15 residues. The V and J ends lost 0 bases and 5 bases respectively, with 14 bases between them. DNA for the CDR3: TGCGCCAGCAGCTTGGGGGTTGCGGCGTCGGAGACCCAGTACTTC. It specifies CASSLGVAASETQYF. Full variable domain (missing parts from reference TRBV5-1 and TRBJ2-5): KAGVTQTPRYLIKTRGQQVTLSCSPISGHRSVSWYQQTPGQGLQFLFEYFSETQRNKGNFPGRFSGRQFSNSRSEMNVSTLELGDSALYLCASSLGVAASETQYFGPGTRLLVL.

The chain employs TRBV11-3 and TRBJ2-1; 7 bases align to TRBD2. The V gene end was trimmed by 1 base and the J gene end by 8 bases; junction bases not matched to a gene: 8. The CDR3 contains 15 residues. Per the germline V gene, CDR1 is SGHNT and CDR2 is YENEEA. The chain's CDR3 is CASSLGGRHNDEQFF. Here the CDR3 DNA reads TGTGCCAGCAGCTTAGGCGGGAGACATAACGATGAGCAGTTCTTC.

The V gene is TRBV29-1, the J gene TRBJ2-4; 9 bases fit TRBD1. The J call may not be correct, given that the DNA end is closer to TRBJ2-7. Germline V lookup: CDR1 SQVTM, CDR2 ANQGSEA. This CDR3 comprises 12 residues. The CDR3 coding sequence is TGCAGCGCCCTGGACAGGGGATACGAGCAGTACTTC. Its protein is CSALDRGYEQYF.

The rearrangement joins TRBV5-8 to TRBJ1-2, with 7 bases matching TRBD1. CDR1 and CDR2 (germline): SGHTS, YDEGEE. The CDR3 has 16 residues. Germline trimming cut 0 bases from V and 2 bases from J; bases unmatched to any gene: 7. DNA for the CDR3: TGTGCCAGCAGCTTGGTCTTGAAGACAGGGAACTATGGCTACACCTTC. Residues: CASSLVLKTGNYGYTF.

Worth noting for this clonotype: A much larger clone differs by one base, so this may be a read error. This chain joins TRBV10-3 and TRBJ2-3, with no clear D. Deletions cut 10 bases from V and 1 base from J, with 18 bases between. Germline CDR1 ENHRY, CDR2 SYGVKD. The CDR3 covers 15 residues. The CDR3 DNA reads TGTGCCACGTTGGGTGGGGTCGAACGCACAGATACGCAGTATTTT. Its protein is CATLGGVERTDTQYF.

The CDR3 bases are TGCGCCAGCAGCTTGGCCGGGACAGGGGGCAACAATGAGCAGTTCTTC. This encodes CASSLAGTGGNNEQFF. This chain links TRBV5-1 with TRBJ2-1; 12 bases align to TRBD1. The CDR3 has 16 residues. Germline CDR1 and CDR2: SGHRS and YFSETQ. J was trimmed by 5 bases and V by 0 bases; bases with no gene match: 3.

The rearrangement uses TRBV7-2 and TRBJ2-5; the D gene is possibly TRBD1 (6 bases). Germline V CDR1 and CDR2: SGHTA, FQGNSA. The CDR3 loop spans 16 amino acids. Trimming took off 5 bases at V and 4 bases at J, with 20 bases between the two ends. CDR3 protein: CASSPFGGRGAETQYF. CDR3 in DNA: TGTGCCAGCAGCCCCTTTGGGGGCAGAGGCGCAGAGACCCAGTACTTC.

The chain carries TRBV9 and TRBJ2-7; TRBD1 is a possible D gene (6 bases). The CDR3 sequence is 15 residues long. The germline CDR1 and CDR2 sequences are SGDLS and YYNGEE. V lost 4 bases and J lost 3, with 17 bases in between. The chain's CDR3 is CASSPRPGTIYEQYF. The CDR3 DNA sequence: TGTGCCAGCAGCCCCAGACCCGGGACAATCTACGAGCAGTACTTC.

This clonotype was recorded once. The J gene is TRBJ1-2, the V gene TRBV28; the match to TRBD1 covers 10 bases. This CDR3 is built from 15 residues. Germline V gene data show CDR1 as MDHEN and CDR2 as SYDVKM. With V trimmed by 5 bases and J by 1 base, 4 bases remained unmatched. The CDR3 region is CASSEGTGVNYGYTF. The CDR3 nucleotides read TGTGCCAGCAGTGAGGGGACAGGGGTTAACTATGGCTACACCTTC.

This sequence joins TRBV7-2 and TRBJ2-1, with 9 bases matching TRBD1. The CDR3 sequence is 15 residues long. The germline gives CDR1 SGHTA, CDR2 FQGNSA. J lost 8 bases, V lost 7 bases, and 12 bases had no gene match. CDR3 in amino acids: CASTSWGQGFDEQFF. The CDR3 coding sequence is TGTGCCAGCACGTCATGGGGACAGGGCTTCGATGAGCAGTTCTTC.

The V call is TRBV27, the J call TRBJ1-2; D ambiguous. This CDR3 has 12 amino acids. Deletions cut 5 bases from V and 8 bases from J, with 12 bases between. CDR1 MNHEY and CDR2 SMNVEV come from the germline V gene (reference sequence). In DNA, the CDR3 is TGTGCCAGCAGTCGAGGAATGAGCGGCTACACCTTC. The encoded protein is CASSRGMSGYTF.